This entry lists 11 T cell receptor beta chains sequenced from one sample in a study of blood T cell repertoires in COVID-19. Libraries were prepared by immunoSEQ multiplex PCR; TCRdb keeps only in-frame clonotypes and omits some of them. This sample has about 76,000 clones, with approximately 86% found just once. The sequenced sample consisted of peripheral blood. The receptors shown here come from a human donor in a cohort sampled during active COVID-19.

This clone was counted a single time. The chain couples TRBV19 to TRBJ2-1; D not resolved. The V gene's germline CDR1 is LNHDA and CDR2 SQIVND (reference sequence). The CDR3 contains 14 residues. With 6 bases removed from V and 0 bases from J, the gap between germline ends came to 9 bases. The CDR3 DNA reads TGTGCCAGTAGGTTTGATAGCTCCTACAATGAGCAGTTCTTC. It codes for CASRFDSSYNEQFF.

The chain employs TRBV4-3 and TRBJ2-1; 9 bases line up with TRBD2. Germline V gives CDR1 LGHNA, CDR2 YSLEER. The CDR3 covers 17 residues. The V segment lost 4 bases and the J segment 3 bases; nucleotides outside the gene matches: 10. In nucleotides, the CDR3 is TGCGCCAGCAGCCTCCTGACTAGCGGAGATTACTACAATGAGCAGTTCTTC. As protein: CASSLLTSGDYYNEQFF.

This chain joins TRBV19 and TRBJ2-7; tentatively, D is TRBD1 (6 bases). This CDR3 has 14 amino acids. The germline V and J ends were trimmed by 9 bases and 0 bases, with 15 bases remaining between them. Germline V gene sequence: CDR1 LNHDA, CDR2 SQIVND (reference sequence). CDR3 DNA: TGTGCCAGCGCCCGGACAGAATACTCCTACGAGCAGTACTTC. It codes for CASARTEYSYEQYF.

V usage is TRBV30 and J usage is TRBJ1-3; D call uncertain. Trimming removed 2 bases from V and 9 bases from J, with 11 bases in between. The CDR3 has 12 residues. CDR1 is GTSNPN and CDR2 is SVGIG in the germline V gene (reference sequence). CDR3 bases: TGTGCCTGGAGTCCGGGTTTCGCCACCATATATTTT. Translated: CAWSPGFATIYF.

V is TRBV27 and J is TRBJ1-2; 10 bases are shared with TRBD1. Germline CDR1 is MNHEY and CDR2 is SMNVEV (reference sequence). The J segment lost 6 bases and the V segment lost 2 bases, leaving 6 bases of the junction unmatched. CDR3 length: 15 residues. The CDR3 nucleotides are TGTGCCAGCAGTTTAAAACCGGGACAGGGGCATGGCTACACCTTC. Translating gives CASSLKPGQGHGYTF.

The rearrangement links TRBV2 to TRBJ1-3; D not certain. CDR1 SNHLY and CDR2 FYNNEI come from the germline V gene. This CDR3 contains 13 residues. Trimming took off 8 bases at V and 8 bases at J, with 16 bases between the two ends. The CDR3 nucleotides read TGTGCCAGCCGCCGCTCCACTCGGTACACCATATATTTT. Amino acids: CASRRSTRYTIYF. The variable domain in full, completed from reference TRBV2 and TRBJ1-3, reads EPEVTQTPSHQVTQMGQEVILRCVPISNHLYFYWYRQILGQKVEFLVSFYNNEISEKSEIFDDQFSVERPDGSNFTLKIRSTKLEDSAMYFCASRRSTRYTIYFGEGSWLTVV.

This sequence joins TRBV6-4 and TRBJ2-3; 8 bases agree with TRBD2. Per germline, CDR1 MRHNA and CDR2 SNTAGT. V shed 5 bases and J 4 bases; nucleotides not matched to a gene: 8. The CDR3 has 15 amino acids. The chain's CDR3 is CASSSGLASADTQYF. The CDR3 nucleotides read TGTGCCAGCAGTTCCGGACTAGCTTCCGCAGATACGCAGTATTTT.

V usage is TRBV5-1 and J usage is TRBJ1-4; 11 bases align to TRBD1. The ends lost 4 bases at V and 7 bases at J; junction bases unmatched: 9. CDR3 size: 16 residues. The germline gives CDR1 SGHRS, CDR2 YFSETQ. The CDR3 here is CASSPRGGTGGEKLFF. CDR3 nucleotide sequence: TGCGCCAGCAGCCCTCGTGGGGGGACAGGGGGTGAAAAACTGTTTTTT.

The chain uses TRBV2 and TRBJ2-1, with TRBD1 identical over 9 bases. CDR3 length: 12 residues. From germline, CDR1 is SNHLY and CDR2 FYNNEI. The J segment lost 8 bases and the V segment lost 9 bases, leaving 5 bases of the junction unmatched. Written as DNA, the CDR3 is TGTGCCAGTGCGGGACAGGGCTATGAGCAGTTCTTC. Translated, it gives CASAGQGYEQFF.

The V and J genes are TRBV27 and TRBJ2-7; 12 nucleotides agree with TRBD2. The CDR3 loop spans 14 amino acids. The J segment lost 4 bases and the V segment lost 5 bases, leaving 3 bases of the junction unmatched. The germline V gene encodes CDR1 MNHEY and CDR2 SMNVEV (reference sequence). For the CDR3, the DNA is TGTGCCAGCAGTCAGACTAGCGGGGGATACGAGCAGTACTTC. Amino acids: CASSQTSGGYEQYF.

This clone has only a few counts. V usage is TRBV10-1 and J usage is TRBJ2-2, with D perhaps matching TRBD1 (6 bases). The V gene lost 1 base and the J gene lost 2 bases, with 8 bases spanning the gap. This CDR3 is built from 15 residues. The V gene's germline CDR1 is WNHNN and CDR2 SYGVQD (reference sequence). CDR3 nucleotides: TGCGCCAGCAGTGAGTGGACAGCAAACACCGGGGAGCTGTTTTTT. It translates to CASSEWTANTGELFF.